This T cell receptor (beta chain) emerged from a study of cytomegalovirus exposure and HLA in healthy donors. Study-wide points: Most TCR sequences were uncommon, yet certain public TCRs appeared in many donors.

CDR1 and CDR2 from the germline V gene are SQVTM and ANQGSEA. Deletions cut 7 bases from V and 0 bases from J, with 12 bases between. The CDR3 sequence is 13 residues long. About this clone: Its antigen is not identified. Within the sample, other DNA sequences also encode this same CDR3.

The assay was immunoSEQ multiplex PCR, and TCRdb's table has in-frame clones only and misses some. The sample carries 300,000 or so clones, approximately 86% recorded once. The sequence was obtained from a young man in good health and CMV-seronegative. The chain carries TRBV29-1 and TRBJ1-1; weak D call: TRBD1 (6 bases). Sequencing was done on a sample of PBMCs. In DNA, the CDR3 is TGCAGCGCTGCCGGACAGATGAACACTGAAGCTTTCTTT. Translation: CSAAGQMNTEAFF.